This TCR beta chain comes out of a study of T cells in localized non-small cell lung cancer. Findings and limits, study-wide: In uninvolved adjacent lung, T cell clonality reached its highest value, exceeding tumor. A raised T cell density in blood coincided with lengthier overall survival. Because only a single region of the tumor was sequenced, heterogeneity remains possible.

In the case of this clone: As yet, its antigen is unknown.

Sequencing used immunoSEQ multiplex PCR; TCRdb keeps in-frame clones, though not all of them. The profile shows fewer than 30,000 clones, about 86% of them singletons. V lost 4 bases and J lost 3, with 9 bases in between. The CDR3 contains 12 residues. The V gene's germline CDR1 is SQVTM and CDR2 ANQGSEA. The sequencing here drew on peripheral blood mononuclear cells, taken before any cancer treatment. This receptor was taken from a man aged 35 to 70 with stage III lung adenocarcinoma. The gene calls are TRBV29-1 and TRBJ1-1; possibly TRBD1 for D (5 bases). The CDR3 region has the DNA TGCAGCGTTGTGCAGGGCCACACTGAAGCTTTCTTT. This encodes CSVVQGHTEAFF.